The T cell receptor beta chain described here comes from a study of human T cells and chemical hapten exposure. V was trimmed by 7 bases and J by 0 bases, leaving 12 bases between them. Germline V gene data show CDR1 as SQVTM and CDR2 as ANQGSEA. The CDR3 length is 13 residues. This clonotype was seen only a few times. Its antigen is unidentified. Stated time point: pre-sensitization, week 0. The treatment here: therapeutic diphenylcyclopropenone sensitization with weekly scalp DPC. Total RNA was isolated from whole blood that had not been fractionated. In the original analysis: Sample TCR counts, which ranged from about 20,000 to 750,000, had a median of roughly 99,000. TCRdb re-called the RACE reads through MiXCR, storing one row per CDR3 protein. The V and J calls come from TCRdb's annotation, not from the publication. This table holds 40,000 or so distinct CDR3 sequences, about 11% found once. Study conclusions and caveats: Following DPC sensitization, TCRs present above 1 in 1000 frequency showed no change.

The sequence was obtained from a man in his thirties or forties with alopecia areata. Some clones in this sample may be carry-over from other donors' samples. This material consisted of whole blood, taken in connection with sensitization to the hapten diphenylcyclopropenone (DPC). The chain links TRBV29-1 to TRBJ1-1; a possible D gene is TRBD1 (6 bases). CDR3 nucleotides: TGCAGCGCTAGACAGGCTCTGAACACTGAAGCTTTCTTT. Its translation is CSARQALNTEAFF.